The clone carrying this T cell receptor beta chain was recorded once. Random hexamers primed reverse transcription of about 0.5 to 1 ug RNA. Multiplex immunoSEQ PCR targeted 54 Vbeta and 13 Jbeta TCR beta segments. TCRdb processed the immunoSEQ multiplex PCR reads anew with MiXCR; each CDR3 protein has one entry. The sample has 120,000 or so distinct CDR3 sequences; over 85% are singletons. The authors carried out high-throughput sequencing of TCR beta. They applied it to CD8+ and CD4+ T cells obtained from blood. This CDR3 region has 16 residues. V was shortened by 5 bases and J by 0 bases, with 17 bases between the two germline ends. The germline V gene encodes CDR1 SEHNR and CDR2 FQNEAQ (reference sequence). The record originates from a study of CD8 T cells in Susac syndrome.

The rearrangement joins TRBV7-9 to TRBJ2-7, with D perhaps being TRBD1 or TRBD2 (5 bases each). This clonotype originated in a human donor with Susac syndrome. The material sequenced was CD8+ T cells from PBMCs. This CDR3 reads CASSPLLGESSYEQYF. CDR3 nucleotide sequence: TGTGCCAGCAGCCCCCTTTTGGGGGAGAGCTCCTACGAGCAGTACTTC.